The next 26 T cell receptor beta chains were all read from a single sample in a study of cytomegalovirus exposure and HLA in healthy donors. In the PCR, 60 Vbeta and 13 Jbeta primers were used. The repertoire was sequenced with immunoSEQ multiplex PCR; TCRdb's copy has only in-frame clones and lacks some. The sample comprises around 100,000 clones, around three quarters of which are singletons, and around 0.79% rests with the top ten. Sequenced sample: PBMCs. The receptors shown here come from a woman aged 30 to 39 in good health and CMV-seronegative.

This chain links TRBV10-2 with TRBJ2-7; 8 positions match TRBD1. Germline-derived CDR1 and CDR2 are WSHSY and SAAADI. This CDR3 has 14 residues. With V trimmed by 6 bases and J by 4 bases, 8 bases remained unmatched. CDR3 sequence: CASSLDRGIYEQYF. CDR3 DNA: TGCGCCAGCAGCCTCGACAGGGGAATTTACGAGCAGTACTTC.

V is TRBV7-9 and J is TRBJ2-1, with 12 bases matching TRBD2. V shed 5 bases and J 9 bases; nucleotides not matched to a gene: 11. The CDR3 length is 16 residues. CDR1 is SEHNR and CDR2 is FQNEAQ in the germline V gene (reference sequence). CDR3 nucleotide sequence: TGTGCCAGCAGCACGCTAGCGGGAGGGCCGGAAGGTGAGCAGTTCTTC. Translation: CASSTLAGGPEGEQFF. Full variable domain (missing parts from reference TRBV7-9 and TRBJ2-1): DTGVSQNPRHKITKRGQNVTFRCDPISEHNRLYWYRQTLGQGPEFLTYFQNEAQLEKSRLLSDRFSAERPKGSFSTLEIQRTEQGDSAMYLCASSTLAGGPEGEQFFGPGTRLTVL.

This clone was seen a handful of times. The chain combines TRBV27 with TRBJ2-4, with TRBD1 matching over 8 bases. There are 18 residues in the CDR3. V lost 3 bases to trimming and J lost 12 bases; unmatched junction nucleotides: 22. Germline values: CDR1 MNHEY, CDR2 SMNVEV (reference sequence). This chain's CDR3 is CASSLLTDPGQAGKDQYF. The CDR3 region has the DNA TGTGCCAGCAGTTTGCTGACCGACCCGGGACAGGCCGGGAAAGATCAGTACTTC.

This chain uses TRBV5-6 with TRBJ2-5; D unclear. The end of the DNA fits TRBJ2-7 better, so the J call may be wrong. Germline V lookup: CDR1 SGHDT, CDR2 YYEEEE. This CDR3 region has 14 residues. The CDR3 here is CASSLGQNSYEQYF. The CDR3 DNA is TGTGCCAGCAGCTTGGGACAAAACTCCTACGAGCAGTACTTC.

CDR3: CASSSQDNYGYTF. CDR3 in DNA: TGCGCCAGCAGCTCACAGGATAACTATGGCTACACCTTC. This chain connects TRBV5-1 to TRBJ1-2, with D tentatively TRBD1 (5 bases). The length of the CDR3 is 13 residues. Germline V gene sequence: CDR1 SGHRS, CDR2 YFSETQ. Trimming cost V 3 bases and J 1 base, with 7 bases left between them. The full variable domain, with the rest looked up from reference TRBV5-1 and TRBJ1-2, is KAGVTQTPRYLIKTRGQQVTLSCSPISGHRSVSWYQQTPGQGLQFLFEYFSETQRNKGNFPGRFSGRQFSNSRSEMNVSTLELGDSALYLCASSSQDNYGYTFGSGTRLTVV.

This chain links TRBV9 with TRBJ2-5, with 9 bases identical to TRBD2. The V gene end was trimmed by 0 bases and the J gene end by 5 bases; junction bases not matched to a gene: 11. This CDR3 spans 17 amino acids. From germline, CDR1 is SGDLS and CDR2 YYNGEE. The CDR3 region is CASSVAEAGGPMETQYF. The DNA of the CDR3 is TGTGCCAGCAGCGTAGCTGAGGCGGGGGGGCCGATGGAGACCCAGTACTTC.

This CDR3 is CASSQLGLAGVETQYF. CDR3 sequence (DNA): TGCGCCAGCAGCCAACTTGGACTAGCGGGAGTGGAGACCCAGTACTTC. This sequence joins TRBV4-1 and TRBJ2-5; TRBD2 agrees at 13 bases. This CDR3 spans 16 amino acids. V was clipped by 2 bases and J by 5 bases; unmatched bases: 5. Germline V lookup: CDR1 MGHRA, CDR2 YSYEKL.

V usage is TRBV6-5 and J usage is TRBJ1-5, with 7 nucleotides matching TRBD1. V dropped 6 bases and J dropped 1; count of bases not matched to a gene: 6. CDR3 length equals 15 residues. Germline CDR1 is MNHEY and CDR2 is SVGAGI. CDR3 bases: TGTGCCAGCAGAATGGGACAGAGCAGCAATCAGCCCCAGCATTTT. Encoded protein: CASRMGQSSNQPQHF.

This CDR3 reads CASSLQATNEKLFF. Written as DNA, the CDR3 is TGCGCCAGCAGCTTACAGGCAACTAATGAAAAACTGTTTTTT. This chain links TRBV5-1 with TRBJ1-4; a weak D match, TRBD1 (5 bases). Germline V lookup: CDR1 SGHRS, CDR2 YFSETQ. Trimming took 2 bases from V and 0 from J, leaving 5 bases between them. This CDR3 is built from 14 residues.

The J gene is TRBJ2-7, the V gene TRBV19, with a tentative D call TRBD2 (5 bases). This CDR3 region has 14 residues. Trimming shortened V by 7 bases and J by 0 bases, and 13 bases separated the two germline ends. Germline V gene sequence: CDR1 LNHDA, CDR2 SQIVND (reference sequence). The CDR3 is CASTIRGSSYEQYF. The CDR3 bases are TGTGCCAGTACCATACGGGGATCCTCCTACGAGCAGTACTTC.

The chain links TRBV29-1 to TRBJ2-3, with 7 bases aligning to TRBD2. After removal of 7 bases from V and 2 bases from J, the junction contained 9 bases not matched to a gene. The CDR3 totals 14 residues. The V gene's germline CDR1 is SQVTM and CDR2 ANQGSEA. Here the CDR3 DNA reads TGCAGCGCGGGAGGCCCGGGGATCACAGATACGCAGTATTTT. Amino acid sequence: CSAGGPGITDTQYF.

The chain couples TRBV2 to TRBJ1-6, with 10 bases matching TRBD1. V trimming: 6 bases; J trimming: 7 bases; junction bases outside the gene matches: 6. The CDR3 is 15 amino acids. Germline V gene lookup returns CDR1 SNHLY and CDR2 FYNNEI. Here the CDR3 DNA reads TGTGCCAGCAGCGACTGGGGACAGGGGAATTCACCCCTCCACTTT. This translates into CASSDWGQGNSPLHF.

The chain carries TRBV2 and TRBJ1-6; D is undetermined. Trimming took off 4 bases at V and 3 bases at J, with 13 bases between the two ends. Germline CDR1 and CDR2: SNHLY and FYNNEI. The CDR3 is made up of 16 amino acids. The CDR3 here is CASSAREGIYNSPLHF. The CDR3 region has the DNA TGTGCCAGCAGTGCGCGGGAGGGAATCTATAATTCACCCCTCCACTTT.

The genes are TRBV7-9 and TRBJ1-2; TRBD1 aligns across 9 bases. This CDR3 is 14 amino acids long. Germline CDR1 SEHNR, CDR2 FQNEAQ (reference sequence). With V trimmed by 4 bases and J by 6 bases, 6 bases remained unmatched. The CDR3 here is CASSSQGAVNGYTF. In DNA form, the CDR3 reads TGTGCCAGCAGCTCACAGGGGGCTGTGAATGGCTACACCTTC.

In DNA form, the CDR3 reads TGTGCCAGCAGAAATCAGAAAGAAGCTTTCTTT. Protein: CASRNQKEAFF. The chain uses TRBV7-9 and TRBJ1-1; D unresolved. This CDR3 has 11 amino acids. Germline assignment: CDR1 SEHNR and CDR2 FQNEAQ (reference sequence). V was clipped by 6 bases and J by 8 bases, with 10 bases between them.

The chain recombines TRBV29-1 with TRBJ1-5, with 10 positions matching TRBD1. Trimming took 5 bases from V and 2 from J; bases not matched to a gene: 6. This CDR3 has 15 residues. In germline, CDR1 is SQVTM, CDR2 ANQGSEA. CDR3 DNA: TGCAGCGTTACCAAGGGGACAGGGGGCAATCAGCCCCAGCATTTT. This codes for CSVTKGTGGNQPQHF.

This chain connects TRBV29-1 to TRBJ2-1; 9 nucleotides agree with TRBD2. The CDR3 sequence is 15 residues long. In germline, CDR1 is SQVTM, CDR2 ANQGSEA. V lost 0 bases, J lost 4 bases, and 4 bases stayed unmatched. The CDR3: CSVEERGGDYNEQFF. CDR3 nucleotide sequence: TGCAGCGTTGAAGAGCGGGGGGGCGATTACAATGAGCAGTTCTTC.

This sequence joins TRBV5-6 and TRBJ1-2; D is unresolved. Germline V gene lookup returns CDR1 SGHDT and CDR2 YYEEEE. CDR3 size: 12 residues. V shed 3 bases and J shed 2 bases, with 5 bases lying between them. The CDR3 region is CASSSFNYGYTF. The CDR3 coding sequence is TGTGCCAGCAGCTCTTTCAACTATGGCTACACCTTC.

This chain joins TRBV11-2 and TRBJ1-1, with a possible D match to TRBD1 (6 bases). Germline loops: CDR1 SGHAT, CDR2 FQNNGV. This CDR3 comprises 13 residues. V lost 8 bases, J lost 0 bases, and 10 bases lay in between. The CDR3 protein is CASLQGLNTEAFF. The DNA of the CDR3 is TGTGCCAGCCTACAGGGTTTGAACACTGAAGCTTTCTTT.

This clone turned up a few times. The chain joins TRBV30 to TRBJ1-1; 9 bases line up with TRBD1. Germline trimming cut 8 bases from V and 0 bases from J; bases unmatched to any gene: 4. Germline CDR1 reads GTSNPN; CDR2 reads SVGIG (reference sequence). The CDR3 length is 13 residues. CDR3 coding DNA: TGTGCCGTACAGGGGGCTGTGAACACTGAAGCTTTCTTT. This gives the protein CAVQGAVNTEAFF.

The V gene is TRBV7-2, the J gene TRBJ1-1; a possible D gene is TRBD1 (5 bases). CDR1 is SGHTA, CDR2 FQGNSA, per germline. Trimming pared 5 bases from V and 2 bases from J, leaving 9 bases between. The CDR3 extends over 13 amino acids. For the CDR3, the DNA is TGTGCCAGCAGCGGGACTCCCAACACTGAAGCTTTCTTT. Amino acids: CASSGTPNTEAFF.

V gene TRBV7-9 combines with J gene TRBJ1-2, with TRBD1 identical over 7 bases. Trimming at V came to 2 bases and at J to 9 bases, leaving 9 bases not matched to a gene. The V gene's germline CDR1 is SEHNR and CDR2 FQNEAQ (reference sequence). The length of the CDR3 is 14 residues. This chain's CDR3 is CASSLRGSGGSYTF. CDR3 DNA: TGTGCCAGCAGCTTAAGGGGGTCAGGGGGGAGCTACACCTTC.

CDR3: CASSRGTSGIPPDTQYF. The CDR3 bases are TGCGCCAGCAGCCGTGGGACTAGCGGGATCCCTCCAGATACGCAGTATTTT. The chain uses TRBV4-1 and TRBJ2-3, with 13 bases that match TRBD2. V gave up 4 bases and J gave up 4 bases; unmatched junction bases: 8. This CDR3 is 17 amino acids long. Per germline, CDR1 MGHRA and CDR2 YSYEKL.

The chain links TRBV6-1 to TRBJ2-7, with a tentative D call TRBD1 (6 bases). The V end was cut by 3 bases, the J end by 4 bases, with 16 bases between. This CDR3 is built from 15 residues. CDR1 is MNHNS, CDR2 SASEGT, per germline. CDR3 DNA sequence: TGTGCCAGCAGTGACAGGGGCTCGTCCCTTTACGAGCAGTACTTC. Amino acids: CASSDRGSSLYEQYF.

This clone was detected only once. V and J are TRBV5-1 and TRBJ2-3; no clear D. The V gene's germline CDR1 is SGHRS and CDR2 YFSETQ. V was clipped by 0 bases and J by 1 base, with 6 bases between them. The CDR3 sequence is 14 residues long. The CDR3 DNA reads TGCGCCAGCAGCTTGGGAGAGGGCACAGATACGCAGTATTTT. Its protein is CASSLGEGTDTQYF.

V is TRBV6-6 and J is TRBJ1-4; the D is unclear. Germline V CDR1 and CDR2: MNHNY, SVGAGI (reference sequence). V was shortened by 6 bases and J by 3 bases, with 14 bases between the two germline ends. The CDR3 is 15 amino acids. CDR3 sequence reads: CASRPGIFSNEKLFF. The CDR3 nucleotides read TGTGCCAGCAGGCCCGGGATTTTCTCTAATGAAAAACTGTTTTTT.